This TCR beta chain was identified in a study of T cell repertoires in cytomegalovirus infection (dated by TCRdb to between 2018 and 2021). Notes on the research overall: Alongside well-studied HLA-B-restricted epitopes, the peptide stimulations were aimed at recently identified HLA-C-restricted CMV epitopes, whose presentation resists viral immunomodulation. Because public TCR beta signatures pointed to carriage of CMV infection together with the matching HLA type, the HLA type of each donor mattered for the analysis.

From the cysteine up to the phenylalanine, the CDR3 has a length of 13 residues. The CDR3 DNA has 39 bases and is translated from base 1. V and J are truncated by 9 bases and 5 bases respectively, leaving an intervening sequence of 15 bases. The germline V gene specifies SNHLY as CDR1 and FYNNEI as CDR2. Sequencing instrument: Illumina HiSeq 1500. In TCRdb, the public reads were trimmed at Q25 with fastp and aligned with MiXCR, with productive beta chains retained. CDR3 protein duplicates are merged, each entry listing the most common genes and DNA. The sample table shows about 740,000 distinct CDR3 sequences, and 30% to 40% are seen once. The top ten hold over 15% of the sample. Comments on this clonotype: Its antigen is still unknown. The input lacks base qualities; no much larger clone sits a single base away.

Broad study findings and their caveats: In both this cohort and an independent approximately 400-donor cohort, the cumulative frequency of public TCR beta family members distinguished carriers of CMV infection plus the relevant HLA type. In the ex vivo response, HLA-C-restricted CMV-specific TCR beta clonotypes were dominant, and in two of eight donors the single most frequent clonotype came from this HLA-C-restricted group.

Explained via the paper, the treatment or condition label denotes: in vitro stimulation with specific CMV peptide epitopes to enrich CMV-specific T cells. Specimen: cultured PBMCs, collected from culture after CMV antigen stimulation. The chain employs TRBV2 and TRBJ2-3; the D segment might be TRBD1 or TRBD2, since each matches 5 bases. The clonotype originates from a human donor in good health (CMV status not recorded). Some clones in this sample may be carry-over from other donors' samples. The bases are TGTGCCAGTTATAAGGGGAGCGGAGATACGCAGTATTTT. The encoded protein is CASYKGSGDTQYF.